The sequence of this T cell receptor (beta chain) was determined in a study of blood T cell repertoires in COVID-19. Here immunoSEQ multiplex PCR was the method, and the copy in TCRdb shows in-frame clones only, minus some. The sample shows over 140,000 clones, approximately 79% of them seen only once. This clone was observed a handful of times. Germline V lookup: CDR1 MDHEN, CDR2 SYDVKM. V was shortened by 2 bases and J by 6 bases, with 11 bases between the two germline ends. There are 14 residues in the CDR3. Sequenced: PBMCs or T cells enriched from blood (not recorded which). V is TRBV28 and J is TRBJ1-5; D gene ambiguous. The sequence derives from a woman aged 45-65 years who had recovered from COVID-19. For the CDR3, the DNA is TGTGCCAGCAGTTTAATCGGGGTCGGTCAGCCCCAGCATTTT. This encodes CASSLIGVGQPQHF.